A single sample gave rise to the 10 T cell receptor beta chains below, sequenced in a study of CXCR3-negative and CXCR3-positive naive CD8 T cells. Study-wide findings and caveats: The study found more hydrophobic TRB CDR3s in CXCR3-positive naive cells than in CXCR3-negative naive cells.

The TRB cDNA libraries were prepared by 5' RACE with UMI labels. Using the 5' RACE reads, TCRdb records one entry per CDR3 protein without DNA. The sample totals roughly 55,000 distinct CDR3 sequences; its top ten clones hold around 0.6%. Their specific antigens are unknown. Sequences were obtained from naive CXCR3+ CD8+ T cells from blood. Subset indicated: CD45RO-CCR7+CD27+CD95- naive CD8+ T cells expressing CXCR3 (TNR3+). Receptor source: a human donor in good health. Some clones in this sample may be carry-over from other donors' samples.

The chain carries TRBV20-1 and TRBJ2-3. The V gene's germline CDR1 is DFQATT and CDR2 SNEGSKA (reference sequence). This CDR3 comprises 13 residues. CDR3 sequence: CSASAESTDTQYF.

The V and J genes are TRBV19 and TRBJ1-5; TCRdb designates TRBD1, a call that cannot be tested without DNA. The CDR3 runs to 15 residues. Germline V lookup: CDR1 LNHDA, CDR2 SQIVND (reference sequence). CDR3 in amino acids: CASCPGGLGNQPQHF.

CDR3 loop: CSVPGRANVLTF. This chain connects TRBV29-1 to TRBJ2-6. The CDR3 spans 12 residues. Germline V gene sequence: CDR1 SQVTM, CDR2 ANQGSEA.

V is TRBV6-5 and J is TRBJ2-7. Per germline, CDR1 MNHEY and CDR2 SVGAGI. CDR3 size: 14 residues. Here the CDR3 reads CASGQLNAVDEQYF.

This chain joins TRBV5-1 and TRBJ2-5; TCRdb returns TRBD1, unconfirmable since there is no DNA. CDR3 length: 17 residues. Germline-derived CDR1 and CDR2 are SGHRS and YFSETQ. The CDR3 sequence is CASSLALGAYSQETQYF.

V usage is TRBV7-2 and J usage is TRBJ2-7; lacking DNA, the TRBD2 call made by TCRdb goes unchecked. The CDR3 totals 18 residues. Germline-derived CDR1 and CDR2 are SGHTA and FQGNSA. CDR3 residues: CASSLAGLFSGPGYEQYF.

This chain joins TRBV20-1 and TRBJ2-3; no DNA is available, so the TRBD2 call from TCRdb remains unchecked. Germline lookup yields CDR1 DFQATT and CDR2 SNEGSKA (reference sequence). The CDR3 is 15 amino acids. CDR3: CSASKVAGEKDTQYF.

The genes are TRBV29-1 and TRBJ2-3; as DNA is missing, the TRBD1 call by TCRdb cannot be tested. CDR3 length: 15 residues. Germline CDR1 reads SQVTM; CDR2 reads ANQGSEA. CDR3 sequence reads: CSVDGGYLVADTQYF.

The CDR3 region is CASSSSNEQFF. V and J are TRBV7-3 and TRBJ2-1. The CDR3 loop spans 11 amino acids. The germline gives CDR1 SGHTA, CDR2 FQGTGA.

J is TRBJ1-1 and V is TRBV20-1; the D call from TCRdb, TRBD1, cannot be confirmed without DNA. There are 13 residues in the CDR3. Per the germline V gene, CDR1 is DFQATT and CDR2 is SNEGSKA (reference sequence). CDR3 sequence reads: CSALPGLNTEAFF.